The T cell receptor beta chain described here comes from a study of cytomegalovirus exposure and HLA in healthy donors (dated by TCRdb to the late 2010s). Broadly, across the study: The 666 repertoires of the first cohort and the 120 validation repertoires were produced on the same platform, according to a later analysis. The aim of the study was to test whether cataloging public T cell receptors could identify signatures of past pathogen exposure. Along with the approximately 670-subject first cohort, a separate validation cohort of over a hundred different subjects was used. To predict cytomegalovirus infection status, the study combined high-throughput TCR immunosequencing, statistical association of individual TCRs with disease status, and machine learning. Overall results and qualifications from the work: The study gave a list of 150 to 200 TCR beta chains associated with cytomegalovirus. Across donors, most TCR sequences were observed very rarely, whereas some public TCRs were present in many individuals. In both the original and validation cohorts, the classifier was reported to diagnose cytomegalovirus status with high specificity and sensitivity. The authors suggested that the approach could potentially be generalized to other disease states and immunological phenotypes. In vitro tests confirmed that a few of the cytomegalovirus-associated TCR beta chains recognize cytomegalovirus antigens. A later analysis had no HLA typing for the validation cohort, so co-occurrence there was scored across all 110 or so repertoires. Of the cluster scores, 90% to 95% were above 0 in a later analysis, which found that TCRs clustered in the first cohort also tended to co-occur in the 110 or so validation repertoires.

CDR1 and CDR2 are read off the germline V gene (reference sequence) as PRHDT and FYEKMQ. There are 17 amino acids in the CDR3, from cysteine to phenylalanine inclusive. Only the CDR3 DNA is retained, 51 bases long and in frame from the first base. From V the trimming removes 0 bases and from J it removes 3 bases, while the gene matches leave 9 bases of the junction unaccounted for. The receptor library was made with the immunoSEQ multiplex PCR assay. Under the source paper's analysis protocol: To diagnose cytomegalovirus status from the catalog of TCR beta chain sequences, a statistical classification framework was built. Entries here come from immuneACCESS through TCRdb and include only in-frame sequences with V and J called. Some clones fail to appear in such tables; in the studies checked, an unresolved V gene covers under half of the shortfall, and the cause of the remainder is unknown. The V and J calls and clone size were taken over from that table, and D and trimming were inferred from the DNA. This sample comprises about 260,000 clones, 80% to 95% of them detected only once. The ten largest make up under 4% of the sample.

Worth noting for this clone: Its antigen target is currently unknown. Per-nucleotide qualities are absent, and no much larger clonotype sits a single base away.

The donors were included in the validation cohort of some 110 subjects, a group kept apart from the approximately 700-subject first cohort. This TCR derives from a woman aged 25 to 39 in good health and CMV-seronegative. Rearrangement joined TRBV13 to TRBJ2-7; TRBD2 aligns with 9 central bases. Material: PBMCs. The CDR3 loop reads CASSLGTVAGELYEQYF. The sequenced DNA: TGTGCCAGCAGCTTAGGGACAGTAGCGGGAGAGCTCTACGAGCAGTACTTC.